These 16 T cell receptor beta chains share one sample of origin, sequenced in a study of tumor-infiltrating lymphocytes in primary liver carcinoma. Co-extracting RNA and DNA was done with roughly 17-34 mg of unsorted bulk tissue as input. With roughly 0.5 ug total RNA as template and a constant-region primer, TCR beta cDNA was made. What produced the TCR beta libraries was three nested multiplex PCR rounds using slightly modified ARM-PCR. A C-beta reverse primer and TRBV1-TRBV30 forward primers served in each of the first two PCR rounds, at ten to eleven cycles apiece. From the multiplex PCR reads, TCRdb called clonotypes with MiXCR, one entry per CDR3 protein. The sample includes 40,000 to 45,000 distinct CDR3 sequences, approximately 73% of them seen just once. The sequencing sample was made of liver tumor tissue from sampling region 2. The subset: tumor region T2, inferior pole. All receptors derive from a man between 40 and 49 years old with primary liver carcinoma and hepatitis B virus infection.

A remark on this clonotype: The junction shows a germline mismatch at one end, possibly a read error. This chain connects TRBV6-6 to TRBJ2-1; 9 bases line up with TRBD1. Per the germline V gene, CDR1 is MNHNY and CDR2 is SVGAGI (reference sequence). This CDR3 comprises 17 residues. The CDR3 spells CAGSHWVGQGIHNEQFF. The CDR3 region has the DNA TGTGCCGGCAGTCACTGGGTGGGACAGGGCATACACAATGAGCAGTTCTTC.

About this clonotype: The junction and the germline gene differ at one end; a read error may be behind it. The chain couples TRBV11-2 to TRBJ2-7; weak D call: TRBD1 (5 bases). The length of the CDR3 is 14 residues. Germline-derived CDR1 and CDR2 are SGHAT and FQNNGV. CDR3 loop: CASSSNRNSYVQFF. The CDR3 DNA is TGTGCCAGCAGCTCTAACAGGAACTCCTACGTGCAATTCTTC.

In the case of this clonotype: The junction departs from germline at one end; a sequencing error may be responsible. This chain connects TRBV12-3 or TRBV12-4 to TRBJ2-5; D is unclear. There are 12 residues in the CDR3. CDR3 bases: TGTGCCAGCAGTTTTCATTCAGAGACCCATTACTTC. Residues: CASSFHSETHYF.

This clonotype has at least ten counts. The V and J genes are TRBV28 and TRBJ2-7, with TRBD1 identical over 11 bases. Unmatched junction bases numbered 8, after V lost 6 bases and J lost 7 bases. Germline CDR1 MDHEN, CDR2 SYDVKM. CDR3 length equals 14 residues. The CDR3, as DNA: TGTGCCAGCAGCCCTGGACAGGGGGCTCGGGAGCAGTACTTC. Translated, it gives CASSPGQGAREQYF. Full variable domain (outside the CDR3, taken from reference TRBV28 and TRBJ2-7): DVKVTQSSRYLVKRTGEKVFLECVQDMDHENMFWYRQDPGLGLRLIYFSYDVKMKEKGDIPEGYSVSREKKERFSLILESASTNQTSMYLCASSPGQGAREQYFGPGTRLTVT.

Comment on this clonotype: The junction shows a germline mismatch at one end, possibly a read error. The chain recombines TRBV6-6 with TRBJ1-1; D not certain. CDR1 is MNHNY, CDR2 SVGAGI, per germline (reference sequence). CDR3 length: 14 residues. The DNA for the CDR3 is TGTACCAGCCAAACCATAGGGATGAAGACTGAAGCTTTCTTT. It specifies CTSQTIGMKTEAFF.

Concerning this clonotype itself: In this CDR3 the conserved last residue, phenylalanine or tryptophan, is missing, so a read error is likely. This sequence joins TRBV6-5 and TRBJ2-5, with a weak D call TRBD2 (7 bases). The CDR3 covers 16 residues. V lost 10 bases, J lost 5 bases, and 26 bases lay in between. CDR1 and CDR2 from the germline V gene are MNHEY and SVGAGI. In nucleotides, the CDR3 is TGTGCCATCGGGGGCCGGCGGGAGCTTAATAGCGAGACCCAGTACCTC. Its translation: CAIGGRRELNSETQYL.

Details on this clonotype: The CDR3 carries no conserved terminal phenylalanine or tryptophan, so it likely arises from a read error. It is unclear where the CDR3 begins or ends on the DNA, so no DNA is shown, and the CDR3 is as TCRdb lists it. The chain's CDR3 is CASSLSPGTEALS. V is TRBV11-1 and J is TRBJ1-1; TRBD1 is taken as the D call from the table, unchecked against the DNA. CDR1 and CDR2 from the germline V gene are SGHAT and FQDESV (reference sequence). Including both end residues, the CDR3 is 13 amino acids long.

The chain couples TRBV29-1 to TRBJ2-2; 8 bases are shared with TRBD2. V trimming: 8 bases; J trimming: 0 bases; junction bases outside the gene matches: 8. The CDR3 consists of 15 residues. The germline CDR1 and CDR2 sequences are SQVTM and ANQGSEA. The CDR3 region is CSIGTRVANTGELFF. CDR3 nucleotides: TGCAGCATTGGGACTAGAGTGGCGAACACCGGGGAGCTGTTTTTT.

In the case of this clonotype: A read error may produce the germline difference seen at one junction end. V usage is TRBV6-1 and J usage is TRBJ2-3, with no clear D. This CDR3 is 11 amino acids long. Per the germline V gene, CDR1 is MNHNS and CDR2 is SASEGT. The CDR3 sequence is CASRQADTQYF. The CDR3 DNA reads as TGTGCCAGCAGACAAGCAGATACTCAGTATTTT.

Regarding this clonotype: This may be a read error, as it is one base from a much larger clone. The rearrangement uses TRBV24-1 and TRBJ1-1, with D uncertain. The CDR3 runs 11 residues. Per the germline V gene, CDR1 is KGHDR and CDR2 is SFDVKD. The CDR3 protein is CTTSDGVGAFF. The CDR3 DNA follows: TGTACCACCAGTGATGGGGTTGGGGCTTTCTTT.

Note on this clonotype: An end of the junction differs from the germline gene, which may be a read error. J is TRBJ2-6 and V is TRBV11-2; 10 bases line up with TRBD1. The CDR3 contains 21 residues. CDR1 is SGHAT, CDR2 FQNNGV, per germline. CDR3 in DNA: TGTGCCTGCAGCATGGGGGGGGACAGGGGCATTTCCCTCTCTGGGGCCAACGTCCTGATTTTC. Protein product: CACSMGGDRGISLSGANVLIF.

Note on this clonotype: The germline gene is not matched at one end of the junction; a read error may be the cause. The genes are TRBV11-1 and TRBJ1-6, with D tentatively TRBD1 (5 bases). CDR1 SGHAT and CDR2 FQDESV come from the germline V gene (reference sequence). This CDR3 is built from 13 residues. The CDR3 sequence is CDSNRTLISPLHF. The CDR3 DNA reads as TGTGACAGCAACCGGACACTGATTTCACCCCTCCACTTT.

This chain links TRBV20-1 with TRBJ1-5; 9 bases align to TRBD1. The end of the DNA is better explained by TRBJ2-3, so the J call may be wrong. The CDR3 totals 13 residues. The germline V gene encodes CDR1 DFQATT and CDR2 SNEGSKA (reference sequence). The CDR3 sequence: CSARGTGKQPQYF. The CDR3 region has the DNA TGCAGTGCTAGGGGGACAGGGAAGCAGCCCCAGTATTTT.

In this sample, this clonotype turned up once. Sequence at one end of the junction differs from germline and may be a read error. This sequence joins TRBV14 and TRBJ2-1, with D possibly TRBD2 on 5 matching bases. Looked up from germline, CDR1 is SGHDN and CDR2 is FVKESK. CDR3 length: 15 amino acids. CDR3 sequence (DNA): TGTGCCAGCAGCGCGGTAGGAGGAAGCTACAATGAGCAACTCTTC. Residues: CASSAVGGSYNEQLF.

This clonotype has a count of ten or more. This chain joins TRBV28 and TRBJ1-1, with D possibly TRBD1 on 6 matching bases. V was shortened by 9 bases and J by 4 bases, with 18 bases between the two germline ends. The germline CDR1 and CDR2 sequences are MDHEN and SYDVKM. The CDR3 runs 14 residues. The CDR3 nucleotides are TGTGCCAGTGGGGGAACAGGGTCTGGCACTGAAGCTTTCTTT. Encoded protein: CASGGTGSGTEAFF.

This clonotype was found many times. The V gene is TRBV7-2, the J gene TRBJ2-2; 9 nucleotides align to TRBD1. The CDR3 is 15 amino acids. The trim removed 5 bases at V and 6 bases at J, leaving 7 bases unmatched. Germline loops: CDR1 SGHTA, CDR2 FQGNSA. CDR3 DNA sequence: TGTGCCAGCAGCCCGCGGGACAGGGCGGCCGGGGAGCTGTTTTTT. Translation: CASSPRDRAAGELFF. The full variable domain, with the rest looked up from reference TRBV7-2 and TRBJ2-2, is GAGVSQSPSNKVTEKGKDVELRCDPISGHTALYWYRQSLGQGLEFLIYFQGNSAPDKSGLPSDRFSAERTGGSVSTLTIQRTQQEDSAVYLCASSPRDRAAGELFFGEGSRLTVL.